The rows below give T cell receptor beta chains drawn from one sample of a study of PD-L1 blockade in urothelial cancer. TCRdb keeps only in-frame clones here, not all; method: immunoSEQ multiplex PCR. In the table there are 20,000 to 25,000 clones, around 90% of which are singletons. The sequenced sample was PBMCs, obtained around atezolizumab (anti-PD-L1) treatment. Receptor source: an older woman with urothelial cancer. CDR3s include the opening cysteine and the closing phenylalanine or tryptophan. Each record gives: J gene, V gene, D gene, clone size, CDR3 protein, CDR3 DNA. A D gene is named only where the DNA matches it firmly. Clone size appears in some rows only: once, few, many, or a class for an expanded clone.

TRBJ1-4,TRBV5-1,-,-,CASSLPLTGSATNEKLFF,TGCGCCAGCAGCTTGCCTCTTACAGGGTCCGCAACTAATGAAAAACTGTTTTTT
TRBJ1-1,TRBV5-1,-,few,CASSSGRGVNTEAFF,TGCGCCAGCAGTTCAGGCCGGGGGGTGAACACTGAAGCTTTCTTT
TRBJ2-3,TRBV14,-,-,CASSQAGSRGRQYF,TGTGCCAGCAGCCAAGCCGGGTCACGGGGGAGGCAGTATTTT
TRBJ2-1,TRBV5-4,TRBD2,-,CASSTKLAGVNAEQFF,TGTGCCAGCAGCACCAAACTAGCGGGAGTTAACGCTGAGCAGTTCTTC
TRBJ2-7,TRBV29-1,TRBD1,-,CSVTLTGTYEQYF,TGCAGCGTCACCCTGACAGGGACCTACGAGCAGTACTTC
TRBJ2-7,TRBV4-3,-,medium-sized,CASSQARGGSYEQYF,TGCGCCAGCAGCCAAGCGAGAGGGGGCTCCTACGAGCAGTACTTC
TRBJ2-3,TRBV11-2,-,-,CASSLGPNRGTDTQYF,TGTGCCAGCAGCTTAGGGCCCAACCGGGGCACAGATACGCAGTATTTT
TRBJ2-2,TRBV2,TRBD1,-,CATSGTGSGELFF,TGTGCCACCTCCGGGACAGGGAGCGGGGAGCTGTTTTTT
TRBJ2-2,TRBV28,TRBD2,-,CASSPSGVNTGELFF,TGTGCCAGCAGCCCTAGCGGAGTTAACACCGGGGAGCTGTTTTTT
TRBJ1-4,TRBV5-4,TRBD1,-,CASSTGDRGREKLFF,TGTGCCAGCAGCACAGGGGACAGGGGGAGGGAAAAACTGTTTTTT
TRBJ2-5,TRBV5-1,TRBD2,-,CASSLNSGGLGETQYF,TGCGCCAGCAGCTTGAATAGCGGGGGGCTGGGAGAGACCCAGTACTTC
TRBJ2-5,TRBV7-9,TRBD2,few,CAWGLAKAPQETQYF,TGTGCCTGGGGACTAGCAAAAGCCCCACAAGAGACCCAGTACTTC
TRBJ2-1,TRBV5-1,TRBD2,-,CASSIAGTSGQNEQFF,TGCGCCAGCAGCATCGCCGGGACTAGCGGGCAAAATGAGCAGTTCTTC
TRBJ2-7,TRBV5-4,-,-,CASSLKKGPRSHYEQYF,TGTGCCAGCAGCTTGAAGAAGGGGCCCCGTTCCCACTACGAGCAGTACTTC
TRBJ2-1,TRBV5-4,TRBD1,medium-sized,CASSPGQGFVDEQFF,TGTGCCAGCAGCCCAGGACAGGGGTTTGTAGATGAGCAGTTCTTC
TRBJ2-3,TRBV5-5,TRBD2,-,CASSPGGAGDTQYF,TGTGCCAGCAGCCCCGGGGGGGCAGGAGATACGCAGTATTTT
TRBJ2-5,TRBV11-2,-,-,CASSPRGVEGETQYF,TGTGCCAGCAGCCCCCGAGGGGTGGAGGGTGAGACCCAGTACTTC
TRBJ2-2,TRBV6-1,TRBD1,-,CATGQGESGELFF,TGTGCCACGGGACAGGGGGAGTCCGGGGAGCTGTTTTTT
TRBJ2-1,TRBV7-8,-,-,CASTPGHLSYNEQFF,TGTGCCAGCACCCCGGGACACCTCTCCTACAATGAGCAGTTCTTC
TRBJ2-7,TRBV18,TRBD2,-,CASSPKGLAGGTLSYEQYF,TGTGCCAGCTCACCAAAGGGACTAGCGGGAGGTACACTTTCCTACGAGCAGTACTTC
TRBJ2-7,TRBV18,-,once,CASSRLDSHEQYF,TGTGCCAGCTCACGCCTCGACTCCCACGAGCAGTACTTC
TRBJ2-7,TRBV13,-,-,CASSSLALGGDEQYF,TGTGCCAGCAGCTCTCTAGCACTCGGGGGAGACGAGCAGTACTTC
TRBJ1-2,TRBV28,TRBD1,-,CASRSPGQGHGYTF,TGTGCCAGCAGATCACCGGGACAGGGTCATGGCTACACCTTC
TRBJ2-7,TRBV6-1,-,-,CASSEASGPYEQYF,TGTGCCAGCAGTGAAGCGTCAGGGCCCTACGAGCAGTACTTC
TRBJ2-1,TRBV6-6,TRBD2,-,CASSPNGGAYNEQFF,TGTGCCAGCAGCCCCAACGGGGGGGCCTACAATGAGCAGTTCTTC
TRBJ2-5,TRBV18,-,-,CASSWTPQETQYF,TGTGCCAGCTCATGGACACCCCAAGAGACCCAGTACTTC
TRBJ2-1,TRBV11-2,-,-,CASSSGLDRSYNEQFF,TGTGCCAGCAGTTCTGGACTCGACCGCTCTTACAATGAGCAGTTCTTC
TRBJ1-2,TRBV19,-,-,CASSIDGQAIYGYTF,TGTGCCAGTAGTATAGATGGGCAGGCAATCTATGGCTACACCTTC
TRBJ1-4,TRBV5-1,TRBD1,-,CASRVGSRGRISSEKLFF,TGCGCCAGCAGAGTGGGGAGTAGGGGGCGTATCTCTAGTGAAAAACTGTTTTTT
TRBJ2-1,TRBV4-1,TRBD2,once,CASSQDEAGVSNEQFF,TGCGCCAGCAGCCAAGACGAGGCGGGAGTCAGCAATGAGCAGTTCTTC
TRBJ2-5,TRBV5-4,-,-,CASSPFLGREYQETQYF,TGTGCCAGCAGCCCATTTCTAGGCAGGGAATACCAAGAGACCCAGTACTTC
TRBJ2-3,TRBV6-4,-,-,CASSDSKGGAPDTQYF,TGTGCCAGCAGTGACTCGAAAGGCGGGGCTCCAGATACGCAGTATTTT
TRBJ1-1,TRBV19,-,-,CASSLYRDEAFF,TGTGCCAGTAGTTTGTACAGGGATGAAGCTTTCTTT
TRBJ2-2,TRBV4-3,-,-,CASSQELGTSTGELFF,TGCGCCAGCAGCCAAGAGTTGGGGACAAGCACCGGGGAGCTGTTTTTT
TRBJ2-2,TRBV18,TRBD1,-,CASSPGPGQGNTGELFF,TGTGCCAGCTCACCAGGACCGGGACAGGGCAACACCGGGGAGCTGTTTTTT
TRBJ2-3,TRBV9,TRBD2,-,CASSVQGRSSGISSDTQYF,TGTGCCAGCAGCGTACAGGGCCGGTCTAGCGGGATATCTTCAGATACGCAGTATTTT
TRBJ1-3,TRBV5-1,TRBD1,-,CASSFDGTAVGNTIYF,TGCGCCAGCAGCTTCGACGGGACAGCCGTTGGAAACACCATATATTTT
TRBJ2-1,TRBV6-5,-,-,CASSSPGQPDNEQFF,TGTGCCAGCAGTTCTCCAGGACAGCCGGACAATGAGCAGTTCTTC
TRBJ2-3,TRBV9,-,-,CASSVEPGNGDTQYF,TGTGCCAGCAGCGTAGAGCCCGGTAACGGGGATACGCAGTATTTT
TRBJ2-5,TRBV2,-,-,CASKRTPLRETQYF,TGTGCCAGCAAGAGGACACCGCTTCGGGAGACCCAGTACTTC
TRBJ1-1,TRBV19,-,-,CASTSEDLRDTEAFF,TGTGCCAGTACCTCGGAGGACCTGAGGGACACTGAAGCTTTCTTT